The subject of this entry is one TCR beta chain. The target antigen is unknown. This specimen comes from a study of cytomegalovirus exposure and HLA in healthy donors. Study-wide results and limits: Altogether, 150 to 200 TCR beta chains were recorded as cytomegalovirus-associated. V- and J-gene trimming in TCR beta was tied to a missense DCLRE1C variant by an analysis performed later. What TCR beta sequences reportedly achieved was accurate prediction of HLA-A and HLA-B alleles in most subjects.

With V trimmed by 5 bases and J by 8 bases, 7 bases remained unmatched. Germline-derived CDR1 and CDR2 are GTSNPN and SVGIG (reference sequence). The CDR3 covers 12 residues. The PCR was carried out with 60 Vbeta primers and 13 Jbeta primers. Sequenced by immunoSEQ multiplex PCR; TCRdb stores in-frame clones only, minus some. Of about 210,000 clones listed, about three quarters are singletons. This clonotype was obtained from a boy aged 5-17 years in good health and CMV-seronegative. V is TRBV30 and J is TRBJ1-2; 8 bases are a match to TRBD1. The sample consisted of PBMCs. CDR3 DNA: TGTGCCTGGGTGGACAGGGACCTGGGCTACACCTTC. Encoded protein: CAWVDRDLGYTF. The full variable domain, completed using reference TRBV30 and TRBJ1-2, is SQTIHQWPATLVQPVGSPLSLECTVEGTSNPNLYWYRQAAGRGLQLLFYSVGIGQISSEVPQNLSASRPQDRQFILSSKKLLLSDSGFYLCAWVDRDLGYTFGSGTRLTVV.